The 16 T cell receptor beta chains given below trace back to one sample, sequenced in a study of blood T cell repertoires in COVID-19. TCRdb keeps only in-frame clones here, not all; method: immunoSEQ multiplex PCR. The data contain roughly 62,000 clones, approximately 82% of them singletons. Sequenced: peripheral blood. The receptors originated from a man in his 60s with acute or convalescent COVID-19.

This clone was observed a single time. CDR3 nucleotide sequence: TGTGCCAGCAGCTTAGCGCTAAACGGAGGATGGGAGACCCAGTACTTC. Its protein is CASSLALNGGWETQYF. The chain combines TRBV7-2 with TRBJ2-5, with a tentative D call TRBD2 (5 bases). Trimming pared 0 bases from V and 5 bases from J, leaving 16 bases between. Germline CDR1 reads SGHTA; CDR2 reads FQGNSA. The CDR3 extends over 16 amino acids.

The chain links TRBV29-1 to TRBJ2-7; weak D call: TRBD1 (5 bases). The CDR3 runs to 13 residues. Between the trimmed V and J ends, which lost 3 bases and 5 bases, there was a span of 14 bases. Per germline, CDR1 SQVTM and CDR2 ANQGSEA. CDR3 sequence: CSVDRQGRNEQYF. The CDR3 coding sequence is TGCAGCGTTGATCGGCAGGGCAGGAACGAGCAGTACTTC.

This chain links TRBV7-6 with TRBJ2-5; D remains unclear. From germline, CDR1 is SGHVS and CDR2 FNYEAQ. The CDR3 covers 14 residues. V was shortened by 1 base and J by 3 bases, with 9 bases between the two germline ends. The CDR3 region has the DNA TGTGCCAGCAGCTTAGGCGGTTCCGAAGAGACCCAGTACTTC. It encodes CASSLGGSEETQYF. Full variable domain (rest looked up from reference TRBV7-6 and TRBJ2-5): GAGVSQSPRYKVTKRGQDVALRCDPISGHVSLYWYRQALGQGPEFLTYFNYEAQQDKSGLPNDRFSAERPEGSISTLTIQRTEQRDSAMYRCASSLGGSEETQYFGPGTRLLVL.

V is TRBV6-6 and J is TRBJ2-4; perhaps TRBD2 as D (7 bases). This CDR3 has 14 amino acids. CDR1 MNHNY and CDR2 SVGAGI come from the germline V gene (reference sequence). V gave up 7 bases and J gave up 11 bases, with 21 bases separating them. The CDR3 coding sequence is TGTGCCAGCAACCCGCGGGCGGGGGCTTCGGTTCAGTACTTC. This sequence encodes CASNPRAGASVQYF.

This clone has a single count. The CDR3 region is CASRPTGSGELFF. The CDR3 nucleotides read TGTGCCAGCAGACCGACAGGCAGCGGGGAGCTGTTTTTT. The chain links TRBV12-3 or TRBV12-4 to TRBJ2-2; TRBD1 might be the D (6 bases). V was pared by 6 bases and J by 7 bases, with 12 bases between. The length of the CDR3 is 13 residues.

There are a few counts of this clone. The rearrangement links TRBV12-3 or TRBV12-4 to TRBJ1-1, with a possible D match to TRBD1 (6 bases). This CDR3 is 12 amino acids long. The V end was cut by 6 bases, the J end by 7 bases, with 12 bases between. CDR3 region: CASRFTGNEAFF. The CDR3 DNA reads TGTGCCAGCAGATTTACAGGGAATGAAGCTTTCTTT.

This clone was seen a few times. The chain uses TRBV11-2 and TRBJ1-2; 7 bases agree with TRBD1. The CDR3 consists of 16 residues. Losses at the gene ends were 5 bases for V and 0 bases for J; bases not matched to a gene: 9. The germline CDR1 and CDR2 sequences are SGHAT and FQNNGV. CDR3 sequence (DNA): TGTGCCAGCAGCCAAGGGACAGCTATTTCTAACTATGGCTACACCTTC. Its translation is CASSQGTAISNYGYTF.

The chain has TRBV18 and TRBJ2-7; TRBD1 matches at 9 bases. Germline values: CDR1 KGHSH, CDR2 LQKENI. Trimming cost V 0 bases and J 2 bases; bases outside gene matches: 5. This CDR3 is 16 amino acids long. The CDR3 DNA is TGTGCCAGCTCACCACCGGGACAGGGCTCTCCCTACGAGCAGTACTTC. Translated: CASSPPGQGSPYEQYF.

This clone was seen a handful of times. J is TRBJ2-1 and V is TRBV10-3; 12 bases are a match to TRBD2. Germline CDR1 and CDR2: ENHRY and SYGVKD. The CDR3 contains 13 residues. Trimming removed 6 bases from V and 7 bases from J; junction bases left unmatched: 1. The CDR3: CAISGLAGNEQFF. DNA of the CDR3: TGTGCCATCAGCGGACTAGCGGGGAATGAGCAGTTCTTC.

The chain joins TRBV6-1 to TRBJ1-5; no definite D call. V was pared by 1 base and J by 2 bases, with 12 bases between. The CDR3 is made up of 16 amino acids. Germline CDR1 and CDR2: MNHNS and SASEGT. Here the CDR3 reads CASSEGTGFRNQPQHF. CDR3 nucleotides: TGTGCCAGCAGTGAAGGGACGGGGTTCCGCAATCAGCCCCAGCATTTT.

The V call is TRBV12-3 or TRBV12-4, the J call TRBJ1-5; perhaps TRBD1 as D (5 bases). Trimming took off 4 bases at V and 10 bases at J, with 11 bases between the two ends. This CDR3 has 12 amino acids. CDR3 nucleotides: TGTGCCAGCAGTTCCCTGACAGACCCCCAGCATTTT. Protein: CASSSLTDPQHF.

This clone appeared a single time. The rearrangement links TRBV2 to TRBJ2-5, with a tentative D call TRBD2 (5 bases). The ends were cut back, 2 bases at V and 4 bases at J, with 11 bases in the middle. The CDR3 has 14 residues. Germline-derived CDR1 and CDR2 are SNHLY and FYNNEI. The CDR3 sequence: CASSELSGLETQYF. The DNA for the CDR3 is TGTGCCAGCAGTGAACTCAGCGGACTAGAGACCCAGTACTTC.

The V and J genes are TRBV18 and TRBJ1-1; 8 nucleotides align to TRBD1. CDR3 length equals 15 residues. The germline V gene has CDR1 KGHSH and CDR2 LQKENI. V lost 3 bases, J lost 10 bases, and 13 bases stayed unmatched. The CDR3 here is CASSPETGEFSGAFF. The CDR3 bases are TGTGCCAGCTCACCCGAGACAGGGGAATTTTCTGGAGCTTTCTTT.

The chain couples TRBV24-1 to TRBJ2-5; 9 bases align to TRBD2. J was trimmed by 5 bases and V by 6 bases; bases with no gene match: 12. The CDR3 contains 16 residues. Germline V gene sequence: CDR1 KGHDR, CDR2 SFDVKD. CDR3 loop: CATSLGGGGLGETQYF. The CDR3 region has the DNA TGTGCCACCAGTCTCGGCGGGGGGGGCCTTGGGGAGACCCAGTACTTC.

This rearrangement joins TRBV5-4 to TRBJ2-5, with D perhaps TRBD1 (6 bases). The CDR3 is 17 amino acids. CDR1 and CDR2 (germline): SGHNT, YYREEE (reference sequence). V lost 0 bases to trimming and J lost 1 base, with 16 bases between them. CDR3 nucleotide sequence: TGTGCCAGCAGCTTGGGCGTAGGGGGTAGTGGCCAAGAGACCCAGTACTTC. Translated: CASSLGVGGSGQETQYF.

This chain links TRBV5-1 with TRBJ1-1; no definite D call. Trimming stripped 0 bases from V and 1 base from J, with 7 bases between. The length of the CDR3 is 14 residues. The germline CDR1 and CDR2 sequences are SGHRS and YFSETQ. The CDR3 reads CASSLAGQNTEAFF. CDR3 DNA: TGCGCCAGCAGCTTGGCCGGTCAGAACACTGAAGCTTTCTTT.